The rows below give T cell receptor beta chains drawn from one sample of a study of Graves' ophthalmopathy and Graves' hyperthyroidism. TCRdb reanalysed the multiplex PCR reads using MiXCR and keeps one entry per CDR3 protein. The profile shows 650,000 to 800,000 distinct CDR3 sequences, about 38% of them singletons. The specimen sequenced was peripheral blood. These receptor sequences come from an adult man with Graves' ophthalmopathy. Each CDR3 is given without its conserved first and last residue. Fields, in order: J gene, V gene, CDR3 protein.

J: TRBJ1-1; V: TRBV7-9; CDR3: ASSFRPGTGRNTEAF
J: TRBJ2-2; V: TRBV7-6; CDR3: ASSLDAYKRSTGELF
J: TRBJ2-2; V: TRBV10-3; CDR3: ASSDRVFLGLAGNTGELF
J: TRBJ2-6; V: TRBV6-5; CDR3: ASSLTGLGANVLT
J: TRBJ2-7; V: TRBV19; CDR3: ASSMGTGAYEQY
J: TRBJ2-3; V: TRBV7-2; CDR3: ASSRAGGRSDTQY
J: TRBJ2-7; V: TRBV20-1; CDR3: SAAPGGNSYEQY
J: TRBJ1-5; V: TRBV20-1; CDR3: SARGRRAQPQH
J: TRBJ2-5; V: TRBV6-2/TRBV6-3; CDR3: ASSYGTGPSETQY
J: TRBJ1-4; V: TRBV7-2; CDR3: ASSRTGLNEELL
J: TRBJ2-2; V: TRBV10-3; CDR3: AISEKGGELF
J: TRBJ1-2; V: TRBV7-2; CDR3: ASSRSESGGYT
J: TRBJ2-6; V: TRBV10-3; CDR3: AIGYSGANVLT
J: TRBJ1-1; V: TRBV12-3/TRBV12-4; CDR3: ASSFSETGNTEAF
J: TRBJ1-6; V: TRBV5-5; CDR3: ASSLHGTLLSPLH
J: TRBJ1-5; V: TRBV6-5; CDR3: ASSFFGGGQPQH
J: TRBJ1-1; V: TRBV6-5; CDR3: ASSANWGFTEAF
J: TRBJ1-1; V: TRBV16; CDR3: ASSQSGQGNTEAF
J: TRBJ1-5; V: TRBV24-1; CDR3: ATSERTSPRGPQH
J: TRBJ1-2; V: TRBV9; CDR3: ASSAPGDIFDNGYT
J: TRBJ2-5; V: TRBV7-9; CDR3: ASSSGTSGLQETQY
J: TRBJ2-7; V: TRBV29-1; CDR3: SVDASGDSAYEQY
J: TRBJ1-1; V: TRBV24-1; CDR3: ATSDSGGPNTEAF
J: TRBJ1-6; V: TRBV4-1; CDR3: ASSQDRFGHNSPLH
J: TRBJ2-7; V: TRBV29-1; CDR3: SVVGAGGSSEQY
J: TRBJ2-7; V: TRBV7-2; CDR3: ASSRAGRGVPLEQY
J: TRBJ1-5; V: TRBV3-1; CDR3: ASSQDLKGRSQH
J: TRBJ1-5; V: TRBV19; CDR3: ASSRGQVTQPQH
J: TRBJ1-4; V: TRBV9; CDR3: ASSVGEATNEKLF
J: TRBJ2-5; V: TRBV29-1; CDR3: SVVNWGGQETQY
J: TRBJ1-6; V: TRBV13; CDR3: ASSFRGTGVSPLH
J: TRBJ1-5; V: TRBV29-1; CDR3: SVGQLGNQPQH
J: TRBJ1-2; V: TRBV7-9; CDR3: ASSLPPNYGYT
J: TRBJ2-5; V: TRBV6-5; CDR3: ASSRKWPWETQY
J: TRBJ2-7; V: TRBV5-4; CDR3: ASSPPTGVGGEQY
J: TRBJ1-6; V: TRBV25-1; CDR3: ASSLKGLGNNSPLH
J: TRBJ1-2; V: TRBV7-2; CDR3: ASSPGTLYYGYT
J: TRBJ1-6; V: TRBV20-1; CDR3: SASTGLSPLH
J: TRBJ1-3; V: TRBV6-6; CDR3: ASSYSKSSGNTIY
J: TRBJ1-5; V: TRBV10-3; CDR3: ASRPTVNSNQPQH
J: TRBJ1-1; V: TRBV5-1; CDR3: ASSLTRQVGTEAF
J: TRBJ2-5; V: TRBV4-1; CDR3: ASSQRRSGDLQETQY
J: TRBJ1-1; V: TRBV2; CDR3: ASRAQGVGEAF
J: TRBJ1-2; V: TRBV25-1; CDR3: ASSPSHIPTSGEQGKSDGYT
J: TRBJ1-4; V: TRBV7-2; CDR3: ASSRTRGGWSEKLF
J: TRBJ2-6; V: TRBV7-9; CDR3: ASSLAGVGSGANVLT
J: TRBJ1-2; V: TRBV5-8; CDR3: ASSSRIGQISNYGYT
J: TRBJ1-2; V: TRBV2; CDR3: ASLQGTGIGYGYT
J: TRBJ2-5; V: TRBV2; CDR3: ASSVSETQY
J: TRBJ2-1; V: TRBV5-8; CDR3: ASSPTGGGYNEQF
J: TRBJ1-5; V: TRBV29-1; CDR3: SGYFLGQGETQH
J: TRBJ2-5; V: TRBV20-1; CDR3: SADVGQSY
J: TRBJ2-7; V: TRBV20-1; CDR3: SARPQGRYEQY
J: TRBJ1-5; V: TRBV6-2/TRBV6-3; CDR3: ASSSGTGRIQH
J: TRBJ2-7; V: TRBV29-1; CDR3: SVARTDTYEQY
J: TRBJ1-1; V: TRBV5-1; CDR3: ASRKQGSNTEAF
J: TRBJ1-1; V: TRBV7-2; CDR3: AGSLARNTEAF